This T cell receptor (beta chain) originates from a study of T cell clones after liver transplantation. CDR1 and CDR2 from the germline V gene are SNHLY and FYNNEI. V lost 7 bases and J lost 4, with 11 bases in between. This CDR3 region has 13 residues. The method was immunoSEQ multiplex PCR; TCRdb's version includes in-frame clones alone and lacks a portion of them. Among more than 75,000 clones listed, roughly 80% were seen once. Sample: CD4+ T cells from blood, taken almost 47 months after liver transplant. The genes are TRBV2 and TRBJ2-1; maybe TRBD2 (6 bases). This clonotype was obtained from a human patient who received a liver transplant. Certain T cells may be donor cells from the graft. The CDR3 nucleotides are TGTGCCAGCACCCCGGGGGAGTACAATGAGCAGTTCTTC. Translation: CASTPGEYNEQFF.